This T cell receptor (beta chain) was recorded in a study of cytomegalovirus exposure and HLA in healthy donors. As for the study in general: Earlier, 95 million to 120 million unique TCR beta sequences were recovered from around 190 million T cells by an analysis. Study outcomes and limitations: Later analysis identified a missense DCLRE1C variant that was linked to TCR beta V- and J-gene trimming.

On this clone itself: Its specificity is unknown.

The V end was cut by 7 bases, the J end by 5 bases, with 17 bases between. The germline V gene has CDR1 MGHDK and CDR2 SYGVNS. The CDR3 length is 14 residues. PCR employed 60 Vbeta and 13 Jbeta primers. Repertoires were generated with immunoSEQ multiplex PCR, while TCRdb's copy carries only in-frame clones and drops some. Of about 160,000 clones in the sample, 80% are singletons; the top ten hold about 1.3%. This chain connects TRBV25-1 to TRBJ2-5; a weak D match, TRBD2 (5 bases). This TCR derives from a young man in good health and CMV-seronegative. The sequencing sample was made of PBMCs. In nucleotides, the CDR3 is TGTGCCAGCACCAGCACGGGGTGGTTGGAGACCCAGTACTTC. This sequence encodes CASTSTGWLETQYF.